The 13 T cell receptor beta chains below come from one sample, sequenced in a study of blood T cell repertoires in COVID-19. Data came from immunoSEQ multiplex PCR; TCRdb stores just in-frame clones and leaves some out. The data show about 360,000 clones, 83% seen once. Sequenced: peripheral blood. The receptors derive from a young man with active or convalescent COVID-19.

The V and J genes are TRBV10-1 and TRBJ2-5; D is unclear. CDR3 length equals 13 residues. Deletions cut 5 bases from V and 4 bases from J, with 11 bases between. CDR1 is WNHNN and CDR2 is SYGVQD in the germline V gene (reference sequence). The CDR3 nucleotides are TGCGCCAGCAGTCACGGTGGCGGAGAGACCCAGTACTTC. Its translation: CASSHGGGETQYF.

The gene calls are TRBV5-1 and TRBJ2-1, with 13 bases that match TRBD2. From germline, CDR1 is SGHRS and CDR2 YFSETQ. V gave up 9 bases and J gave up 4 bases; unmatched junction bases: 4. The CDR3 length is 14 residues. The CDR3 DNA reads as TGCGCCAACCCGACTAGCGGGGGGTACAATGAGCAGTTCTTC. Translating it yields CANPTSGGYNEQFF.

V gene TRBV18 combines with J gene TRBJ2-6; D is uncertain. CDR1 and CDR2 from the germline V gene are KGHSH and LQKENI. Trimming shortened V by 6 bases and J by 0 bases, and 6 bases separated the two germline ends. The CDR3 spans 14 residues. Here the CDR3 DNA reads TGTGCCAGCTCTCTAAGCTCTGGGGCCAACGTCCTGACTTTC. It yields the protein CASSLSSGANVLTF.

The chain uses TRBV24-1 and TRBJ2-1; TRBD2 is a possible D gene (5 bases). V shed 3 bases and J shed 4 bases, with 15 bases lying between them. CDR3 size: 16 residues. Germline V gives CDR1 KGHDR, CDR2 SFDVKD. Here the CDR3 DNA reads TGTGCCACCAGTGATCCTCAGAGGGCCCGATACAATGAGCAGTTCTTC. This codes for CATSDPQRARYNEQFF.

This chain connects TRBV4-1 to TRBJ2-1, with TRBD2 matching over 8 bases. CDR1 is MGHRA and CDR2 is YSYEKL in the germline V gene. V was clipped by 6 bases and J by 8 bases; unmatched bases: 6. The CDR3 is made up of 13 amino acids. The CDR3 DNA is TGCGCCAGCAGAGAGCGGGAGCCATATGAGCAGTTCTTC. Its protein is CASREREPYEQFF.

The J gene is TRBJ2-5, the V gene TRBV7-6, with 10 bases identical to TRBD2. Germline assignment: CDR1 SGHVS and CDR2 FNYEAQ. CDR3 length: 17 amino acids. V trimming: 6 bases; J trimming: 2 bases; junction bases outside the gene matches: 12. CDR3 in amino acids: CASSRYPPAGGQETQYF. The DNA for the CDR3 is TGTGCCAGCAGTCGCTATCCGCCAGCGGGGGGGCAAGAGACCCAGTACTTC.

The rearrangement joins TRBV5-8 to TRBJ1-5; no reliable D call. V lost 6 bases and J lost 0, with 7 bases in between. This CDR3 comprises 13 residues. Germline V CDR1 and CDR2: SGHTS, YDEGEE. The CDR3 is CASTPNSNQPQHF. CDR3 bases: TGTGCCAGCACCCCAAATAGCAATCAGCCCCAGCATTTT.

The V and J genes are TRBV7-2 and TRBJ2-3; 9 bases match TRBD2. The CDR3 spans 16 residues. CDR1 is SGHTA, CDR2 FQGNSA, per germline. V lost 4 bases and J lost 0; bases outside the gene matches: 5. The CDR3 DNA reads as TGTGCCAGCAGCTCACAGCGGGGGGCGAGCACAGATACGCAGTATTTT. This encodes CASSSQRGASTDTQYF.

V gene TRBV5-1 combines with J gene TRBJ2-1; 9 positions agree with TRBD2. Germline CDR1 and CDR2: SGHRS and YFSETQ. The CDR3 extends over 16 amino acids. Unmatched junction bases numbered 9, after V lost 4 bases and J lost 4 bases. The CDR3 coding sequence is TGCGCCAGCAGCAGCACTCCTAGCGGGGTGTACAATGAGCAGTTCTTC. As protein: CASSSTPSGVYNEQFF.

This clone occurred once. The J gene is TRBJ2-1, the V gene TRBV19; 13 bases fit TRBD2. This CDR3 has 16 residues. The V gene's germline CDR1 is LNHDA and CDR2 SQIVND (reference sequence). Trimming removed 4 bases from V and 8 bases from J; junction bases left unmatched: 8. The CDR3 sequence is CASSTRTSGSRDEQFF. CDR3 in DNA: TGTGCCAGTAGTACCCGGACTAGCGGGAGTCGCGATGAGCAGTTCTTC.

The chain has TRBV4-2 and TRBJ2-3; tentatively, D is TRBD2 (5 bases). The CDR3 spans 13 residues. Germline-derived CDR1 and CDR2 are LGHNA and YNFKEQ. V lost 4 bases and J lost 8, with 13 bases in between. Written as DNA, the CDR3 is TGTGCCAGCAGCCCGGAGGCAGGAGGTACGCAGTATTTT. This sequence encodes CASSPEAGGTQYF.

CDR3 nucleotide sequence: TGCGCCAGCAGCACCGATTCCCTTAGCATTCAGTACTTC. Protein product: CASSTDSLSIQYF. V gene TRBV5-1 combines with J gene TRBJ2-4; D gene uncertain. The CDR3 sequence is 13 residues long. The V and J ends lost 4 bases and 9 bases respectively, with 14 bases between them. Germline loops: CDR1 SGHRS, CDR2 YFSETQ.

The chain couples TRBV6-6 to TRBJ2-7; D possibly corresponds to TRBD2 (6 bases). Trimming shortened V by 8 bases and J by 4 bases, and 15 bases separated the two germline ends. CDR1 and CDR2 from the germline V gene are MNHNY and SVGAGI (reference sequence). The CDR3 is 13 amino acids. The CDR3 DNA reads TGTGCCAGCGGTTCGACTAGTTGGTACGAGCAGTACTTC. Its translation is CASGSTSWYEQYF.